Each of the 25 T cell receptor beta chains below was sequenced from the same sample in a study of cytomegalovirus exposure and HLA in healthy donors. Assay used: immunoSEQ multiplex PCR; TCRdb lists only in-frame clones, some missing. The table includes tens of thousands of clones, 95% to 96% detected once. The sequencing sample was made of PBMCs. The receptors come from a woman between 18 and 29 years old in good health and CMV-seropositive.

The V and J genes are TRBV27 and TRBJ2-7, with 7 bases lining up with TRBD2. The CDR3 is 13 amino acids. Germline CDR1 is MNHEY and CDR2 is SMNVEV (reference sequence). With V trimmed by 4 bases and J by 4 bases, 4 bases remained unmatched. DNA of the CDR3: TGTGCCAGCAGTTGGACTAGTCGGTACGAGCAGTACTTC. Amino acid sequence: CASSWTSRYEQYF.

As DNA, the CDR3 is TGTGCCAGCAGTCGGGACAGCCTTAAGAACGAGCAGTACTTC. Translation gives CASSRDSLKNEQYF. This rearrangement joins TRBV6-5 to TRBJ2-7, with 7 nucleotides matching TRBD1. Trimming removed 5 bases from V and 5 bases from J; junction bases left unmatched: 9. CDR3 length equals 14 residues. Germline CDR1 is MNHEY and CDR2 is SVGAGI.

This rearrangement joins TRBV4-3 to TRBJ2-3, with 10 positions matching TRBD2. Germline lookup yields CDR1 LGHNA and CDR2 YSLEER. Trimming took 0 bases from V and 3 from J; bases not matched to a gene: 6. This CDR3 comprises 17 residues. The CDR3 coding sequence is TGCGCCAGCAGCCAAGAAGCTAGCGGGAGTATGACAGATACGCAGTATTTT. This translates into CASSQEASGSMTDTQYF.

The rearrangement joins TRBV28 to TRBJ2-7, with 11 bases fitting TRBD2. This CDR3 region has 15 residues. The germline V gene encodes CDR1 MDHEN and CDR2 SYDVKM. Trimming removed 6 bases from V and 2 bases from J; junction bases left unmatched: 6. DNA of the CDR3: TGTGCCAGCAGCTATCTAGCGGGAGGACCCTACGAGCAGTACTTC. Its protein product is CASSYLAGGPYEQYF.

The rearrangement uses TRBV5-1 and TRBJ2-7, with TRBD1 as a possible D gene (7 bases). V was cut by 0 bases and J by 4 bases, with 17 bases left in between. CDR1 and CDR2 from the germline V gene are SGHRS and YFSETQ. CDR3 length: 16 residues. The CDR3 nucleotides are TGCGCCAGCAGCTTGGCTTCTCAGGGGGAGGCTTACGAGCAGTACTTC. Amino acid sequence: CASSLASQGEAYEQYF.

The chain carries TRBV19 and TRBJ2-7; D perhaps matches TRBD2 (6 bases). This CDR3 is built from 15 residues. Germline CDR1 and CDR2: LNHDA and SQIVND (reference sequence). V lost 3 bases and J 0 bases, leaving 12 bases between the germline ends. This CDR3 is CASSMSAGSSYEQYF. CDR3 in DNA: TGTGCCAGTAGTATGTCGGCGGGGAGCTCCTACGAGCAGTACTTC.

The chain combines TRBV28 with TRBJ2-1, with TRBD2 matching over 14 bases. Germline CDR1 reads MDHEN; CDR2 reads SYDVKM. The junction had 15 bases not matched to a gene; V was cut back by 4 bases and J by 7 bases. The CDR3 length is 19 residues. CDR3: CASSSRGLAGVTARNEQFF. In DNA, the CDR3 is TGTGCCAGCAGTTCTAGGGGACTAGCGGGAGTAACGGCGCGGAATGAGCAGTTCTTC.

The chain carries TRBV7-3 and TRBJ2-1; TRBD2 agrees at 11 bases. Germline V gene sequence: CDR1 SGHTA, CDR2 FQGTGA. V shed 5 bases and J 4 bases; nucleotides not matched to a gene: 4. The CDR3 contains 15 residues. This CDR3 reads CASSTGTSGYNEQFF. The CDR3 DNA is TGTGCCAGCAGCACCGGGACTAGCGGATACAATGAGCAGTTCTTC.

CDR3 loop: CAWSVPRTSGSTQYF. In DNA form, the CDR3 reads TGTGCCTGGAGTGTACCCAGGACTAGCGGGAGTACGCAGTATTTT. The rearrangement links TRBV30 to TRBJ2-3; 13 positions agree with TRBD2. Trimming at V came to 0 bases and at J to 8 bases, leaving 5 bases not matched to a gene. CDR3 length: 15 residues. In germline, CDR1 is GTSNPN, CDR2 SVGIG (reference sequence).

This chain uses TRBV7-9 with TRBJ2-7; D is perhaps TRBD2 (6 bases). Trimming removed 5 bases at V and 6 bases at J, with 11 bases between. CDR3 length equals 12 residues. Germline assignment: CDR1 SEHNR and CDR2 FQNEAQ (reference sequence). This CDR3 is CASSLTSSEQYF. The CDR3 DNA is TGTGCCAGCAGCCTTACTAGCTCCGAGCAGTACTTC.

The gene calls are TRBV7-2 and TRBJ1-5, with TRBD1 matching over 9 bases. The CDR3 is made up of 15 amino acids. V lost 5 bases, J lost 5 bases, and 7 bases stayed unmatched. From germline, CDR1 is SGHTA and CDR2 FQGNSA. The CDR3 loop is CASSRGQGKDQPQHF. The CDR3, as DNA: TGTGCCAGCAGCCGCGGACAGGGGAAAGATCAGCCCCAGCATTTT.

This clone was picked up one time. The V and J genes are TRBV5-1 and TRBJ2-7; no definite D call. CDR3 size: 15 residues. Germline CDR1 and CDR2: SGHRS and YFSETQ. V dropped 0 bases and J dropped 0 bases, with 10 bases sitting between them. CDR3 protein: CASSLEAGSSYEQYF. DNA of the CDR3: TGCGCCAGCAGCTTGGAGGCAGGAAGCTCCTACGAGCAGTACTTC.

The J gene is TRBJ2-6, the V gene TRBV5-1; D ambiguous. The CDR3 is 15 amino acids. With 2 bases removed from V and 0 bases from J, the gap between germline ends came to 6 bases. CDR1 and CDR2 (germline): SGHRS, YFSETQ. The CDR3 region is CASSFRSSGANVLTF. The CDR3 DNA follows: TGCGCCAGCAGCTTTCGGTCCTCTGGGGCCAACGTCCTGACTTTC.

This clone was seen a single time. The chain is built from TRBV6-5 and TRBJ1-5, with D uncertain. V shed 3 bases and J shed 11 bases, with 14 bases lying between them. Germline CDR1 reads MNHEY; CDR2 reads SVGAGI. The CDR3 is made up of 13 amino acids. The CDR3: CASSYSHGAAQHF. The DNA of the CDR3 is TGTGCCAGCAGTTATTCCCACGGCGCGGCCCAGCATTTT.

The V and J genes are TRBV12-5 and TRBJ2-2, with 7 bases lining up with TRBD2. CDR3 length: 18 amino acids. The trim removed 2 bases at V and 8 bases at J, leaving 17 bases unmatched. Germline CDR1 reads LGHNT; CDR2 reads FRNRAP. In DNA form, the CDR3 reads TGTGCTAGTGGTTTGCCCCTATCGGACCGGGGGGTTCCGGGGGAGCTGTTTTTT. Its translation is CASGLPLSDRGVPGELFF.

V and J are TRBV5-4 and TRBJ2-1; D is unresolved. The V end lost 1 base, the J end lost 7 bases, and 9 bases lay between the germline ends. Germline lookup yields CDR1 SGHNT and CDR2 YYREEE (reference sequence). This CDR3 has 13 residues. The CDR3 DNA sequence: TGTGCCAGCAGCTTGTTCGAGTTAAATGAGCAGTTCTTC. Protein: CASSLFELNEQFF. Looking up the rest from reference TRBV5-4 and TRBJ2-1 gives the full variable domain: ETGVTQSPTHLIKTRGQQVTLRCSSQSGHNTVSWYQQALGQGPQFIFQYYREEENGRGNFPPRFSGLQFPNYSSELNVNALELDDSALYLCASSLFELNEQFFGPGTRLTVL.

The chain recombines TRBV11-3 with TRBJ1-1, with 12 bases fitting TRBD1. Germline CDR1 and CDR2: SGHNT and YENEEA. There are 14 residues in the CDR3. J lost 7 bases, V lost 6 bases, and 6 bases had no gene match. As DNA, the CDR3 is TGTGCCAGCAGAGGGACAGGGGGCCTGTTTGAAGCTTTCTTT. This codes for CASRGTGGLFEAFF.

The chain joins TRBV28 to TRBJ2-1, with 7 bases lining up with TRBD2. V was pared by 6 bases and J by 4 bases, with 15 bases of the junction left unmatched. Germline-derived CDR1 and CDR2 are MDHEN and SYDVKM. The CDR3 loop spans 17 amino acids. CDR3 bases: TGTGCCAGCAGCCCGAGGGACTACCCCGTTCGGTACAATGAGCAGTTCTTC. This gives the protein CASSPRDYPVRYNEQFF.

This chain links TRBV7-2 with TRBJ2-5; 7 nucleotides align to TRBD2. The CDR3 is 15 amino acids. V dropped 3 bases and J dropped 4; count of bases not matched to a gene: 8. The germline CDR1 and CDR2 sequences are SGHTA and FQGNSA. The CDR3 spells CASSFRGEGRETQYF. Written as DNA, the CDR3 is TGTGCCAGCAGCTTTCGAGGGGAGGGCCGAGAGACCCAGTACTTC. Combining the CDR3 with reference TRBV7-2 and TRBJ2-5 gives the whole variable domain GAGVSQSPSNKVTEKGKDVELRCDPISGHTALYWYRQSLGQGLEFLIYFQGNSAPDKSGLPSDRFSAERTGGSVSTLTIQRTQQEDSAVYLCASSFRGEGRETQYFGPGTRLLVL.

This clone has a single count. This chain links TRBV28 with TRBJ2-2; 7 nucleotides agree with TRBD2. Germline CDR1 reads MDHEN; CDR2 reads SYDVKM. CDR3 length: 15 residues. The ends lost 5 bases at V and 2 bases at J; junction bases unmatched: 5. The CDR3 DNA reads as TGTGCCAGCAGTAACCTAGCGGTAAACACCGGGGAGCTGTTTTTT. The encoded protein is CASSNLAVNTGELFF.

The V call is TRBV4-1, the J call TRBJ2-7; TRBD2 is a possible D gene (6 bases). The ends were cut back, 0 bases at V and 7 bases at J, with 10 bases in the middle. The germline V gene encodes CDR1 MGHRA and CDR2 YSYEKL. This CDR3 is 13 amino acids long. The CDR3 loop is CASSQDRGSEQYF. The CDR3 DNA is TGCGCCAGCAGCCAAGATCGGGGGAGTGAGCAGTACTTC.

CDR3 protein: CASSQLGGQSTDTQYF. CDR3 nucleotide sequence: TGTGCCAGCAGCCAATTAGGGGGACAGAGCACAGATACGCAGTATTTT. The rearrangement uses TRBV4-2 and TRBJ2-3; 7 nucleotides align to TRBD1. Unmatched junction bases numbered 5, after V lost 2 bases and J lost 0 bases. Germline V lookup: CDR1 LGHNA, CDR2 YNFKEQ. This CDR3 is built from 16 residues.

The J gene is TRBJ1-5, the V gene TRBV5-1; 9 bases match TRBD1. Trimming cost V 4 bases and J 8 bases; bases outside gene matches: 7. Germline loops: CDR1 SGHRS, CDR2 YFSETQ. This CDR3 is built from 14 residues. CDR3 nucleotide sequence: TGCGCCAGCAGCCCCGACAGGGGGATGGAGCCCCAGCATTTT. Amino acid sequence: CASSPDRGMEPQHF.

The V call is TRBV28, the J call TRBJ2-7, with D tentatively TRBD1 (6 bases). CDR3 size: 15 residues. The V end lost 2 bases, the J end lost 4 bases, and 15 bases lay between the germline ends. Germline loops: CDR1 MDHEN, CDR2 SYDVKM. This CDR3 reads CASSLGGSRTYEQYF. The CDR3 DNA reads TGTGCCAGCAGTTTAGGGGGCTCAAGGACTTACGAGCAGTACTTC. The whole variable domain, remainder taken from reference TRBV28 and TRBJ2-7, is DVKVTQSSRYLVKRTGEKVFLECVQDMDHENMFWYRQDPGLGLRLIYFSYDVKMKEKGDIPEGYSVSREKKERFSLILESASTNQTSMYLCASSLGGSRTYEQYFGPGTRLTVT.

This rearrangement joins TRBV9 to TRBJ2-1, with 13 positions matching TRBD2. The CDR3 loop spans 15 amino acids. CDR1 is SGDLS and CDR2 is YYNGEE in the germline V gene. Unmatched junction bases numbered 8, after V lost 4 bases and J lost 10 bases. The CDR3 DNA follows: TGTGCCAGCAGCCCCGGGACTAGCGGGATTTACGAGCAGTTCTTC. Its protein is CASSPGTSGIYEQFF.